The 2 T cell receptor beta chains below come from one sample, sequenced in a study of OX40 agonist ivuxolimab in advanced cancers. The protocol was immunoSEQ multiplex PCR, while the TCRdb copy is restricted to in-frame clones and leaves out a portion. The sample carries about 48,000 clones, 82% recorded once. Here the sequenced sample was CD4+ or CD8+ T cells sorted from blood, taken in a trial of the OX40 agonist ivuxolimab. The receptors here all came from an adult with an advanced solid tumor such as melanoma, head and neck, liver or kidney cancer.

This clone was seen a handful of times. V is TRBV19 and J is TRBJ1-2; TRBD1 agrees at 9 bases. Trimming removed 4 bases from V and 5 bases from J; junction bases left unmatched: 8. CDR3 length: 15 residues. In germline, CDR1 is LNHDA, CDR2 SQIVND (reference sequence). As DNA, the CDR3 is TGTGCCAGTAGTACCAGCTGGGACAGGGTATATGGCTACACCTTC. This gives the protein CASSTSWDRVYGYTF.

The gene calls are TRBV5-6 and TRBJ1-4; no clear D. Trimming pared 4 bases from V and 4 bases from J, leaving 8 bases between. The CDR3 runs to 13 residues. Germline CDR1 is SGHDT and CDR2 is YYEEEE. CDR3 amino acids: CASSEGLNEKLFF. Written as DNA, the CDR3 is TGTGCCAGCAGCGAGGGTCTTAATGAAAAACTGTTTTTT.